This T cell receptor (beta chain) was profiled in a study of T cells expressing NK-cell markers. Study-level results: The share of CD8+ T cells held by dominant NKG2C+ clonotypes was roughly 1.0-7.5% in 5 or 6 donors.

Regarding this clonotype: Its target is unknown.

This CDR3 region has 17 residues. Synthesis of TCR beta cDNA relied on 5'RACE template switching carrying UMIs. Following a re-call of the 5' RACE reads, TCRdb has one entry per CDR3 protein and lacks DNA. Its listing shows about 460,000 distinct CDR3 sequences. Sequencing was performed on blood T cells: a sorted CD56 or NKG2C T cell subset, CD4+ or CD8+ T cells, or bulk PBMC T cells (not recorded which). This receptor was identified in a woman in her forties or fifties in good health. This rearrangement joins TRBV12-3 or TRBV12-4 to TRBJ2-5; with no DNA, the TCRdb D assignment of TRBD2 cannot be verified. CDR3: CASSQGRREEFWETQYF.